The 30 T cell receptor beta chains listed next were all sequenced from one sample in a study of cytomegalovirus exposure and HLA in healthy donors. Primers included in the PCR were 60 Vbeta and 13 Jbeta primers. TCRdb keeps only in-frame clones here, not all; method: immunoSEQ multiplex PCR. The profile shows some 130,000 clones, 80% of them singletons. The sequenced sample was PBMCs. All receptors derive from a male donor in good health and CMV-seronegative.

As concerns this clone: The junction does not match germline at one end; this may be a read error. This chain connects TRBV7-9 to TRBJ2-7; D remains unclear. Per germline, CDR1 SEHNR and CDR2 FQNEAQ (reference sequence). CDR3 length: 14 amino acids. The CDR3, as DNA: TGTTCCAGCAGCTTAGGCGGCGGAGCCTACGAGCAGTACTTC. Translating it yields CSSSLGGGAYEQYF.

CDR3 sequence reads: CAISEQQETQYF. DNA of the CDR3: TGTGCCATCAGTGAGCAACAAGAGACCCAGTACTTC. V gene TRBV10-3 combines with J gene TRBJ2-5; D not certain. Per the germline V gene, CDR1 is ENHRY and CDR2 is SYGVKD. The CDR3 extends over 12 amino acids. V shed 2 bases and J shed 2 bases, with 3 bases lying between them.

The table lists this clone with a count of one. The chain joins TRBV27 to TRBJ1-2, with no clear D. V shed 5 bases and J shed 5 bases, with 12 bases lying between them. This CDR3 has 13 residues. Germline assignment: CDR1 MNHEY and CDR2 SMNVEV (reference sequence). CDR3 nucleotide sequence: TGTGCCAGCAGTCCGACTCTATTATATGGCTACACCTTC. This sequence encodes CASSPTLLYGYTF.

V and J are TRBV7-9 and TRBJ1-1, with 7 bases aligning to TRBD1. V lost 4 bases to trimming and J lost 3 bases; unmatched junction nucleotides: 5. CDR3 length: 14 residues. From germline, CDR1 is SEHNR and CDR2 FQNEAQ (reference sequence). The CDR3: CASSSRDRDTEAFF. The CDR3 DNA reads TGTGCCAGCAGCTCCCGAGACAGGGACACTGAAGCTTTCTTT.

The V and J genes are TRBV30 and TRBJ1-2; 7 nucleotides match TRBD1. From germline, CDR1 is GTSNPN and CDR2 SVGIG (reference sequence). V lost 2 bases to trimming and J lost 4 bases; unmatched junction nucleotides: 4. The CDR3 consists of 13 residues. CDR3 protein: CAWSHRGGYGYTF. The DNA of the CDR3 is TGTGCCTGGAGTCACAGGGGAGGCTATGGCTACACCTTC.

This clone was seen only a few times. The V gene is TRBV6-5, the J gene TRBJ1-1; a weak D match, TRBD1 (6 bases). CDR1 and CDR2 (germline): MNHEY, SVGAGI. The CDR3 spans 13 residues. Trimming took off 5 bases at V and 8 bases at J, with 15 bases between the two ends. This chain's CDR3 is CASSKDSSTEAFF. The CDR3 DNA reads as TGTGCCAGCAGTAAGGACAGTTCAACCGAAGCTTTCTTT.

This sequence joins TRBV30 and TRBJ2-1; D perhaps matches TRBD2 (5 bases). Trimming took off 6 bases at V and 6 bases at J, with 21 bases between the two ends. CDR1 is GTSNPN, CDR2 SVGIG, per germline (reference sequence). The CDR3 runs 15 residues. CDR3 sequence: CACNRGQRRGNEQFF. The CDR3 DNA reads as TGTGCCTGTAACCGAGGCCAGCGTCGGGGCAATGAGCAGTTCTTC.

The J gene is TRBJ1-1, the V gene TRBV6-1; D is unclear. Germline values: CDR1 MNHNS, CDR2 SASEGT. The CDR3 runs to 16 residues. V lost 2 bases to trimming and J lost 1 base, with 14 bases between them. CDR3 DNA sequence: TGTGCCAGCAGTGAAAGAATTCGGGGTTCGAACACTGAAGCTTTCTTT. Translation gives CASSERIRGSNTEAFF.

This clone was recorded a few times. The chain employs TRBV5-6 and TRBJ2-3; the D gene is possibly TRBD2 (8 bases). CDR1 and CDR2 from the germline V gene are SGHDT and YYEEEE. CDR3 length equals 15 residues. V lost 0 bases, J lost 4 bases, and 12 bases lay in between. The CDR3 region is CASSLVGRGPDTQYF. Here the CDR3 DNA reads TGTGCCAGCAGCTTGGTCGGGAGGGGGCCAGATACGCAGTATTTT.

The genes are TRBV27 and TRBJ1-6, with 10 nucleotides matching TRBD1. In germline, CDR1 is MNHEY, CDR2 SMNVEV (reference sequence). Losses at the gene ends were 5 bases for V and 3 bases for J; bases not matched to a gene: 10. The CDR3 runs 18 residues. CDR3 sequence (DNA): TGTGCCAGCAGTCACAACCGGGACAGGGGCCTCTATAATTCACCCCTCCACTTT. Translated, it gives CASSHNRDRGLYNSPLHF.

V usage is TRBV5-1 and J usage is TRBJ2-3, with 7 nucleotides matching TRBD1. Per germline, CDR1 SGHRS and CDR2 YFSETQ. With V trimmed by 4 bases and J by 4 bases, 12 bases remained unmatched. This CDR3 is 16 amino acids long. In nucleotides, the CDR3 is TGCGCCAGCAGCCCCCGGCCAGGGGGTGGAGCAGATACGCAGTATTTT. Translated: CASSPRPGGGADTQYF. The complete variable domain, with remaining parts taken from reference TRBV5-1 and TRBJ2-3, reads KAGVTQTPRYLIKTRGQQVTLSCSPISGHRSVSWYQQTPGQGLQFLFEYFSETQRNKGNFPGRFSGRQFSNSRSEMNVSTLELGDSALYLCASSPRPGGGADTQYFGPGTRLTVL.

This chain links TRBV6-5 with TRBJ1-2; 7 bases are a match to TRBD1. Losses at the gene ends were 6 bases for V and 3 bases for J; bases not matched to a gene: 7. This CDR3 spans 14 amino acids. CDR1 and CDR2 from the germline V gene are MNHEY and SVGAGI. CDR3 loop: CASSPTGRDYGYTF. DNA for the CDR3: TGTGCCAGCAGCCCGACAGGGAGAGACTATGGCTACACCTTC.

The chain couples TRBV5-1 to TRBJ1-6, with 7 nucleotides matching TRBD1. With V trimmed by 3 bases and J by 8 bases, 5 bases remained unmatched. The CDR3 contains 14 residues. The germline gives CDR1 SGHRS, CDR2 YFSETQ. CDR3 nucleotide sequence: TGCGCCAGCAGCTGGGGACAGACCGATTCACCCCTCCACTTT. This encodes CASSWGQTDSPLHF.

The V gene is TRBV29-1, the J gene TRBJ2-1; a weak D match, TRBD2 (6 bases). V was pared by 7 bases and J by 2 bases, with 18 bases between. The CDR3 covers 15 residues. Germline V gives CDR1 SQVTM, CDR2 ANQGSEA. In DNA form, the CDR3 reads TGCAGCGCCGAAATAAGACTAGGGACCTACAATGAGCAGTTCTTC. As protein: CSAEIRLGTYNEQFF.

The rearrangement links TRBV11-2 to TRBJ1-1, with 8 bases that match TRBD1. With 7 bases clipped from V and 5 bases from J, the junction kept 9 bases outside the gene matches. The CDR3 is 14 amino acids. The germline V gene encodes CDR1 SGHAT and CDR2 FQNNGV. Here the CDR3 reads CASNNNRGGTEAFF. The CDR3 DNA reads TGTGCCAGCAACAATAACAGGGGGGGAACTGAAGCTTTCTTT.

This chain joins TRBV6-5 and TRBJ2-3; 8 nucleotides match TRBD1. The CDR3 totals 14 residues. CDR1 and CDR2 from the germline V gene are MNHEY and SVGAGI. The trim removed 0 bases at V and 5 bases at J, leaving 1 base unmatched. The CDR3 loop is CASSYSTGGDTQYF. In nucleotides, the CDR3 is TGTGCCAGCAGTTACTCTACAGGGGGAGATACGCAGTATTTT.

J is TRBJ2-1 and V is TRBV10-2, with a possible D match to TRBD2 (5 bases). The CDR3 runs to 14 residues. Trimming cost V 6 bases and J 9 bases, with 18 bases left between them. Germline V gives CDR1 WSHSY, CDR2 SAAADI. This chain's CDR3 is CASRSDYATGEQFF. DNA of the CDR3: TGCGCCAGCAGGAGCGACTACGCCACGGGTGAGCAGTTCTTC.

The chain links TRBV4-2 to TRBJ2-1, with a possible D match to TRBD2 (7 bases). CDR1 and CDR2 (germline): LGHNA, YNFKEQ. V lost 3 bases, J lost 8 bases, and 23 bases lay in between. CDR3 length equals 17 residues. The CDR3 coding sequence is TGTGCCAGCAGCCAGATGTTGGAGGGAGGGGGTGATCATGAGCAGTTCTTC. Translated, it gives CASSQMLEGGGDHEQFF.

This clone appeared a single time. The rearrangement uses TRBV6-5 and TRBJ1-2, with D possibly matching TRBD1 (6 bases). From germline, CDR1 is MNHEY and CDR2 SVGAGI. This CDR3 has 14 residues. Trimming took off 6 bases at V and 5 bases at J, with 16 bases between the two ends. This CDR3 reads CASRSGTTLYGYTF. In DNA form, the CDR3 reads TGTGCCAGCAGATCCGGGACAACCTTATATGGCTACACCTTC.

The J gene is TRBJ2-3, the V gene TRBV9; 7 nucleotides agree with TRBD1. V shed 4 bases and J 3 bases; nucleotides not matched to a gene: 11. This CDR3 spans 16 amino acids. Germline V gene sequence: CDR1 SGDLS, CDR2 YYNGEE. The chain's CDR3 is CASSLRQGVLTDTQYF. Here the CDR3 DNA reads TGTGCCAGCAGCTTGAGACAGGGAGTATTAACAGATACGCAGTATTTT.

The V gene is TRBV7-8, the J gene TRBJ1-5; D is possibly TRBD1 (5 bases). The ends were cut back, 5 bases at V and 2 bases at J, with 13 bases in the middle. The CDR3 has 15 residues. The germline V gene encodes CDR1 SGHVS and CDR2 FQNEAQ. CDR3 sequence (DNA): TGTGCCAGCAGCGTAAGGGGTGAAGGCAATCAGCCCCAGCATTTT. This translates into CASSVRGEGNQPQHF.

A single count supports this clone. The V call is TRBV9, the J call TRBJ2-7; 9 bases are a match to TRBD1. V shed 4 bases, J shed 6 bases, and the junction held 5 bases outside the gene matches. Germline values: CDR1 SGDLS, CDR2 YYNGEE. The CDR3 length is 13 residues. The CDR3 sequence: CASSPGTGSEQYF. The CDR3 coding sequence is TGTGCCAGCAGCCCCGGGACAGGGAGCGAGCAGTACTTC.

The count of this clone is one. The chain uses TRBV5-4 and TRBJ2-3; unclear D gene. The CDR3 covers 14 residues. Germline V gene lookup returns CDR1 SGHNT and CDR2 YYREEE (reference sequence). V lost 4 bases, J lost 0 bases, and 9 bases lay in between. The CDR3 bases are TGTGCCAGCAGCCCACACCAGAGCACAGATACGCAGTATTTT. This translates into CASSPHQSTDTQYF.

J is TRBJ2-6 and V is TRBV5-1; D unresolved. Trimming left V 0 bases short and J 0 bases short, with 7 bases between. CDR1 and CDR2 from the germline V gene are SGHRS and YFSETQ. The CDR3 length is 16 residues. The CDR3 region has the DNA TGCGCCAGCAGCTTGGAACAGAGCTCTGGGGCCAACGTCCTGACTTTC. Protein sequence: CASSLEQSSGANVLTF.

This clone has a handful of counts. The CDR3 DNA follows: TGTGCCAGCAGCGAGGCCAGTGGAAAACTGTTTTTT. It codes for CASSEASGKLFF. The rearrangement links TRBV11-2 to TRBJ1-4; D is unclear. The CDR3 runs 12 residues. Germline loops: CDR1 SGHAT, CDR2 FQNNGV. The V end was cut by 5 bases, the J end by 10 bases, with 11 bases between.

The CDR3 reads CSVFGDRGEDYGYTF. The CDR3 DNA is TGCAGCGTTTTTGGGGACAGAGGTGAGGACTATGGCTACACCTTC. The rearrangement links TRBV29-1 to TRBJ1-2; 7 bases agree with TRBD1. Germline V gene data show CDR1 as SQVTM and CDR2 as ANQGSEA. This CDR3 has 15 residues. Trimming took 5 bases from V and 3 from J; bases not matched to a gene: 12.

The rearrangement uses TRBV10-3 and TRBJ2-1; D may be TRBD2 (6 bases). The V end was cut by 3 bases, the J end by 0 bases, with 12 bases between. The germline V gene encodes CDR1 ENHRY and CDR2 SYGVKD. CDR3 length: 16 residues. CDR3 loop: CAISDATRSSYNEQFF. The CDR3 DNA sequence: TGTGCCATCAGTGACGCGACTAGGAGCTCCTACAATGAGCAGTTCTTC.

In the case of this clone: This same CDR3 is encoded by further DNA sequences in the sample. The chain carries TRBV7-7 and TRBJ2-1; 8 bases match TRBD2. J gave up 3 bases and V 5 bases, and 9 bases lay outside the gene matches. CDR3 length: 16 amino acids. Germline V gene sequence: CDR1 SSHAT, CDR2 FNYEAQ (reference sequence). CDR3 in amino acids: CASSLSGRAFYNEQFF. The CDR3 DNA sequence: TGTGCCAGCAGCCTGTCCGGGAGGGCCTTCTACAATGAGCAGTTCTTC.

The chain links TRBV25-1 to TRBJ1-5, with D perhaps matching TRBD1 (5 bases). The CDR3 covers 15 residues. V was clipped by 2 bases and J by 3 bases, with 11 bases between them. CDR1 and CDR2 (germline): MGHDK, SYGVNS. In nucleotides, the CDR3 is TGTGCCAGCAGTGAAGGGGGGGGTACCAATCAGCCCCAGCATTTT. This codes for CASSEGGGTNQPQHF.

The chain carries TRBV30 and TRBJ1-2; 7 nucleotides line up with TRBD1. Trimming took 7 bases from V and 1 from J; bases not matched to a gene: 9. CDR3 length equals 14 residues. CDR1 and CDR2 from the germline V gene are GTSNPN and SVGIG (reference sequence). The CDR3 bases are TGTGCCTCGGAGGGGACAGACAATAACTATGGCTACACCTTC. It yields the protein CASEGTDNNYGYTF.